This T cell receptor (beta chain) was documented in a study of blood T cell repertoires in COVID-19. Study at large: COVID-19 samples, acute and convalescent, were from the United States, Italy and Spain.

Authors' methods: Cell counts per sample came from amplifying reference gene primers. Data came from immunoSEQ multiplex PCR; TCRdb stores just in-frame clones and leaves some out. Clonal size and the V and J genes are those of that table, whereas D and trimming came from the DNA. The table lists 200,000 to 250,000 clones, around four fifths of them singletons, with 15% to 20% in the top ten. CDR3 length: 16 residues. Germline V gene lookup returns CDR1 KGHSH and CDR2 LQKENI. Germline trimming cut 3 bases from V and 9 bases from J; bases unmatched to any gene: 13. The specimen was peripheral blood. The J gene is TRBJ2-1, the V gene TRBV18, with 8 bases fitting TRBD2. The source of this sequence is a woman of 80 years or more with active or convalescent COVID-19. This CDR3 reads CASSPARGGGLGEQFF. In DNA form, the CDR3 reads TGTGCCAGCTCACCCGCTCGGGGCGGGGGGCTCGGTGAGCAGTTCTTC.